These T cell receptor beta chains were read from a single sample in a study of immune evolution from preneoplasia to lung adenocarcinoma. Profiling relied on immunoSEQ multiplex PCR, and the TCRdb table lists in-frame clones only, not all of them. The profile shows several thousand clones, about four fifths of them singletons. Sequenced: FFPE lung adenocarcinoma in situ tissue. The source of these receptors is an older donor with lung adenocarcinoma. Both conserved end residues are part of each CDR3. The D gene is left open where the match is weak. A row's size may be missing; if present it is once, few, many or a size class.

D gene	CDR3 length	J gene	clone size	V gene	CDR3 protein	CDR3 DNA
NA	14	TRBJ1-4	NA	TRBV19	CASSTRGAVEKLFF	TGTGCCAGTAGTACCAGAGGGGCGGTTGAAAAACTGTTTTTT
NA	13	TRBJ2-1	NA	TRBV7-9	CASSLVGVAEQFF	TGTGCCAGCAGCTTAGTTGGGGTGGCAGAGCAGTTCTTC
NA	14	TRBJ1-5	NA	TRBV6-1	CASRDNHSNQPQHF	TGTGCCAGCAGGGACAACCATAGCAATCAGCCCCAGCATTTT
TRBD1	15	TRBJ2-1	NA	TRBV29-1	CSVLRQGASYNEQFF	TGCAGCGTCCTAAGGCAGGGGGCTTCGTACAATGAGCAGTTCTTC
NA	15	TRBJ1-3	NA	TRBV5-1	CASSLGHPIRNTIYF	TGCGCCAGCAGCTTGGGGCACCCGATCCGAAACACCATATATTTT
NA	13	TRBJ1-6	NA	TRBV7-6	CASSFSGYSPLHF	TGTGCCAGCAGCTTTAGCGGGTACTCACCCCTCCACTTT
TRBD1	16	TRBJ2-3	NA	TRBV15	CATSRDGTGYTDTQYF	TGTGCCACCAGCAGAGACGGGACAGGGTACACAGATACGCAGTATTTT
TRBD2	14	TRBJ2-5	NA	TRBV2	CASSEGGSQETQYF	TGTGCCAGCAGTGAGGGCGGGAGCCAAGAGACCCAGTACTTC
TRBD1	11	TRBJ2-7	NA	TRBV30	CAWSSRDRQYF	TGTGCCTGGAGTTCAAGGGACAGGCAGTACTTC
TRBD2	15	TRBJ2-7	NA	TRBV11-1	CASSSGTSGIYEQYF	TGTGCCAGCAGTTCCGGGACTAGCGGGATCTACGAGCAGTACTTC
NA	15	TRBJ1-3	once	TRBV18	CASSPGAASGNTIYF	TGTGCCAGCTCACCCGGGGCAGCCTCTGGAAACACCATATATTTT
NA	17	TRBJ1-1	NA	TRBV10-2	CASIPDEGQSLMREAFF	TGCGCCAGCATCCCCGACGAAGGGCAATCCCTTATGAGAGAAGCTTTCTTT
NA	14	TRBJ1-1	NA	TRBV7-2	CASSFLNVNTEAFF	TGTGCCAGCAGCTTTTTGAACGTGAACACTGAAGCTTTCTTT
NA	16	TRBJ2-3	once	TRBV9	CASSPSGRGWTDTQYF	TGTGCCAGCAGCCCGAGTGGTCGGGGGTGGACAGATACGCAGTATTTT
NA	14	TRBJ2-3	NA	TRBV9	CASSVALSTDTQYF	TGTGCCAGCAGCGTAGCTCTGAGCACAGATACGCAGTATTTT
TRBD1	14	TRBJ1-1	NA	TRBV19	CASSIQGADTEAFF	TGTGCCAGTAGTATACAGGGGGCGGACACTGAAGCTTTCTTT